This T cell receptor (beta chain) was captured by sequencing in a study of blood T cell repertoires in COVID-19. At the level of the study: The study drew acute and convalescent COVID-19 samples from the United States, Italy and Spain.

This clone was observed once. Sequencing used immunoSEQ multiplex PCR; TCRdb keeps in-frame clones, though not all of them. The data show under 40,000 clones, over 70% seen once. Germline V gives CDR1 MDHEN, CDR2 SYDVKM. This CDR3 is 15 amino acids long. V was clipped by 5 bases and J by 0 bases, with 13 bases between them. The rearrangement joins TRBV28 to TRBJ1-1, with unresolved D. The receptor was isolated from a man aged 45 to 65 with active or convalescent COVID-19. Sequencing input: peripheral blood. The chain's CDR3 is CASSANKELNTEAFF. The CDR3, as DNA: TGTGCCAGCAGTGCCAACAAGGAGCTGAACACTGAAGCTTTCTTT.